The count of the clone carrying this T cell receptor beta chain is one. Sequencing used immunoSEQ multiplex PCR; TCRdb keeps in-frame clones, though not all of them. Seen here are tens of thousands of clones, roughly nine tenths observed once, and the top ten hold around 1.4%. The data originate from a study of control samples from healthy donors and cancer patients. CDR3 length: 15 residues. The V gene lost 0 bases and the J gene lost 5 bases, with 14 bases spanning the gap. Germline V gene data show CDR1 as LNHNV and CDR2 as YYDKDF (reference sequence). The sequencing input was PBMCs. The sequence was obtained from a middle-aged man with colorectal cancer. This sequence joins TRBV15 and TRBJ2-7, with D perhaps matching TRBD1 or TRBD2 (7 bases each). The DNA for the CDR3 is TGTGCCACCAGCAGAGATCAGGGGGGGGCCGACGAGCAGTACTTC. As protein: CATSRDQGGADEQYF.